This is a list of T cell receptor beta chains from one sample in a study of T cell repertoires in cytomegalovirus infection. These receptors lack a known antigen. TCRdb re-derived calls from the reads in MiXCR, one entry per CDR3 protein. The table has some 900,000 distinct CDR3 sequences, approximately 32% seen once; the top ten hold around 12%. Sequencing used cultured CD8+ T cells from PBMCs, obtained from culture after CMV antigen stimulation. Every receptor here comes from a human donor in good health (CMV status not recorded). Some clones in this sample may be carry-over from other donors' samples. Each CDR3 is given with its conserved first and last residue. A D gene is named only where the DNA matches it firmly. For some rows the clone size is stated as once, few or many, or as a class when expanded; others skip it.

J gene | clone size | V gene | D gene | CDR3 DNA | CDR3 protein
TRBJ1-3 | many | TRBV7-2 | NA | TGTGCCAGCACCCCCTCCGGAAACACCATATATTTT | CASTPSGNTIYF
TRBJ1-5 | NA | TRBV15 | NA | TGTGCCACCAGCAGCGCCTCAGAGGGGAATCAGCCCCAGCATTTT | CATSSASEGNQPQHF
TRBJ2-2 | NA | TRBV27 | NA | TGTGCCAGCAGTTTAGCACAGGGCCTATTGGGATTGGGCGGGGAGCTGTTTTTT | CASSLAQGLLGLGGELFF
TRBJ2-7 | NA | TRBV7-9 | TRBD2 | TGTGCCAGCAGCTGGGAGGGACCCTCGGGAGAGCAGTACTTC | CASSWEGPSGEQYF
TRBJ2-7 | few | TRBV24-1 | TRBD1 | TGTGCCACCCTTCGGGACAGGGGAATTTACGAGCAGTACTTC | CATLRDRGIYEQYF
TRBJ1-5 | NA | TRBV12-3/TRBV12-4 | NA | TGTGCCAGCAGTTTTACAGGGTTGGAAAATCAGCCCCAGCATTTT | CASSFTGLENQPQHF
TRBJ1-5 | many | TRBV7-8 | NA | TGTGCCAGCAGCTTAGTTCCCGTGGGCAATCAGCCCCAGCATTTT | CASSLVPVGNQPQHF
TRBJ1-1 | many | TRBV7-9 | TRBD1 | TGTGCCAGCACCCGGACAGGTGAAGCTTTCTTT | CASTRTGEAFF
TRBJ1-2 | NA | TRBV6-5 | NA | TGTGCCAGCAGCTCTTCGGGGATCTATGGCTACACCTTC | CASSSSGIYGYTF
TRBJ1-1 | many | TRBV6-1 | NA | TGTGCCAGCAGTGAAGCTTTCGTAGGAGGGGAGTTGGGGGTGAACACTGAAGCTTTCTTT | CASSEAFVGGELGVNTEAFF
TRBJ2-1 | few | TRBV7-2 | NA | TGTGCCAGCAGCTGGACTCCCGCCCGAGTCACCCACAATGAGCAGTTCTTC | CASSWTPARVTHNEQFF
TRBJ1-2 | NA | TRBV7-6 | NA | TGTGCCAGCAGCGTAGCCCTCTACCATGGCTACACCTTC | CASSVALYHGYTF
TRBJ1-1 | NA | TRBV7-6 | TRBD1 | TGTGCCAGCAGCTTTCGCGACAGGGAGTTTCGGGACACTGAAGCTTTCTTT | CASSFRDREFRDTEAFF
TRBJ1-1 | NA | TRBV20-1 | NA | TGCAGTGCTCGATGGGGTTTGACTGAAGCTTTCTTT | CSARWGLTEAFF
TRBJ2-1 | NA | TRBV28 | TRBD1 | TGTGCCAGCACCATGGGACAGGGTAATTACAATGAGCAGTTCTTC | CASTMGQGNYNEQFF
TRBJ1-2 | NA | TRBV12-3/TRBV12-4 | NA | TGTGCTGTTATGGGGACGGTGGCCGGCTACACCTTC | CAVMGTVAGYTF
TRBJ1-1 | once | TRBV7-4 | TRBD1 | TGTGCCAGCAGCTTTTCAGGGGGCTTGAACACTGAAGCTTTCTTT | CASSFSGGLNTEAFF
TRBJ2-2 | few | TRBV4-1 | NA | TGCGCCAGCAGCCCCTCGGGGGCCCACACCGGGGAGCTGTTTTTT | CASSPSGAHTGELFF
TRBJ1-5 | NA | TRBV28 | NA | TGTGCCAGCAGTTCCCCTAATCATCAGCCCCAGCATTTT | CASSSPNHQPQHF
TRBJ1-5 | many | TRBV2 | TRBD1 | TGTGCCAGCAGGGCCGGGACAGGGGGAAATCAGCCCCAGCATTTT | CASRAGTGGNQPQHF
TRBJ2-1 | few | TRBV4-1 | NA | TGCGCCAGCAGCCAAGGCGGGACATCCGATGAGCAGTTCTTC | CASSQGGTSDEQFF
TRBJ1-5 | NA | TRBV7-2 | NA | TGTGTCAGCAGCTTAGCAAAGAGCAATCAGCCCAAGCATTTT | CVSSLAKSNQPKHF
TRBJ1-1 | NA | TRBV6-2/TRBV6-3 | NA | TGTGCCAGCAGTTACCCCCAAGACCCCGCTGAAGCTTTCTTT | CASSYPQDPAEAFF
TRBJ1-1 | NA | TRBV12-5 | NA | TGTGCTAGTGGTTTAAGGGGCAGGGGAACTGAAGCTTTCTTT | CASGLRGRGTEAFF
TRBJ2-1 | NA | TRBV7-9 | NA | TGTGCCAGCAGCTTGAATTTAGGGTCCTACAATGAGCAGTTCTTC | CASSLNLGSYNEQFF
TRBJ1-3 | few | TRBV28 | NA | TGTGCCAGCAGTCGTATGACGCTCCACTCTGGAAACACCATATATTTT | CASSRMTLHSGNTIYF
TRBJ2-7 | few | TRBV7-6 | NA | TGTGCCAGCAGCCCTAAAGGCCTCTTATCCTACGAGCAGTACTTC | CASSPKGLLSYEQYF
TRBJ2-3 | many | TRBV28 | NA | TGTGCCAGCAGTTCATGGGCCCTGCAACGAGAGGGTACAGATACGCAGTATTTT | CASSSWALQREGTDTQYF
TRBJ1-5 | few | TRBV11-2 | NA | TGTGCCAGCAGCTTAGACGGCTGGAGCAATCAGCCCCAGCATTTT | CASSLDGWSNQPQHF
TRBJ1-2 | NA | TRBV27 | TRBD1 | TGTGCCAGCAGCAATACAGGGGTGTTCTACACCTTC | CASSNTGVFYTF
TRBJ2-1 | few | TRBV27 | TRBD1 | TGTGCCAGCACCCGGACAGGGGGGTACAATGAGCAGTTCTTC | CASTRTGGYNEQFF
TRBJ2-3 | NA | TRBV14 | TRBD1 | TGTGCCAGCAGCCCCGGGCCAGGGGGCAAGGGGGAGGATACGCAGTATTTT | CASSPGPGGKGEDTQYF
TRBJ2-3 | few | TRBV19 | NA | TGTGCCAGTAGTATGGCTGATACGCAGTATTTT | CASSMADTQYF
TRBJ2-3 | few | TRBV7-3 | TRBD2 | TGTGCCAGCAGCCCGAGTTGGCGGGGGGCAGGAGATACGCAGTATTTT | CASSPSWRGAGDTQYF
TRBJ1-5 | many | TRBV7-8 | TRBD1 | TGTGCCAGCAGCTTAAGGTTGAGGGAGACAGGGCTAAATCAGCCCCAGCATTTT | CASSLRLRETGLNQPQHF
TRBJ2-5 | NA | TRBV27 | TRBD1 | TGTGCCAGCTCGGACAGGCAAGAGACCCAGTACTTC | CASSDRQETQYF
TRBJ2-7 | NA | TRBV5-5 | NA | TGTGCCAGCAGCTTGGCCCCTAGCCCTTACTTGGAGCAGTACTTC | CASSLAPSPYLEQYF
TRBJ2-7 | NA | TRBV20-1 | NA | TGCAGTGCTAGTCGGGGCTACGAGCAGTACTTC | CSASRGYEQYF
TRBJ1-1 | NA | TRBV6-6 | NA | TGTGCCAGCAGGCCACCGGGACAGAACACTGAAGCTTTCTTT | CASRPPGQNTEAFF
TRBJ2-3 | NA | TRBV27 | NA | TGTGCCAGCATGCCGGGACACAACACAGATACGCAGTATTTT | CASMPGHNTDTQYF
TRBJ1-2 | NA | TRBV19 | NA | TGTGCCAGTAGGATCCTACAGGGTAAGGGGACCGACTATGGCTACACCTTC | CASRILQGKGTDYGYTF
TRBJ1-2 | NA | TRBV20-1 | NA | TGCAGTGCTAGAGATCGCCGCAGTGGCACTAACTATGGCTACACCTTC | CSARDRRSGTNYGYTF
TRBJ1-5 | many | TRBV9 | NA | TGTGCCAGCAGCGTAGGAGGGGCGGGTCAGCCCCAGCATTTT | CASSVGGAGQPQHF
TRBJ2-2 | NA | TRBV6-6 | NA | TGTGCCAGCAGTTACACAGGGATCCCGTACACCGGGGAGCTGTTTTTT | CASSYTGIPYTGELFF
TRBJ1-6 | few | TRBV6-5 | TRBD1 | TGTGCCAGCAGTTACGGGACAGGGGATAATTCACCCCTCCACTTT | CASSYGTGDNSPLHF
TRBJ1-1 | NA | TRBV7-9 | NA | TGTGCCAGCATAGGGGGTCGGGACGGAGCTTTCTTT | CASIGGRDGAFF
TRBJ2-1 | few | TRBV7-3 | NA | TGTGCCAGCAGGGACAAGGAGGGCCTGAGGGTCAATGAGCAGTTCTTC | CASRDKEGLRVNEQFF
TRBJ2-7 | many | TRBV7-9 | NA | TGTGCCAGCAGCCCCGACACCCTAAGGGGGGTATGGTACGAGCAGTACTTC | CASSPDTLRGVWYEQYF
TRBJ1-2 | NA | TRBV2 | NA | TGTGCCAAGGTCCTCGGGGGCGTTGGCTACACCTTC | CAKVLGGVGYTF
TRBJ2-1 | few | TRBV19 | NA | TGTGCCAGTAGTACCTTCCGGGACGGACACTACAATGAGCAGTTCTTC | CASSTFRDGHYNEQFF
TRBJ1-2 | many | TRBV12-3/TRBV12-4 | NA | TGTGCCAGCAGTTTAACCGGATTTGACGGCTACACCTTC | CASSLTGFDGYTF
TRBJ2-3 | few | TRBV6-1 | NA | TGTGCCAGCAGTTCCGGGCCTAGCACAGATACGCAGTATTTT | CASSSGPSTDTQYF
TRBJ1-2 | NA | TRBV10-3 | TRBD1 | TGTGCCACCATGACAGGGGACTATGGCTACACCTTC | CATMTGDYGYTF